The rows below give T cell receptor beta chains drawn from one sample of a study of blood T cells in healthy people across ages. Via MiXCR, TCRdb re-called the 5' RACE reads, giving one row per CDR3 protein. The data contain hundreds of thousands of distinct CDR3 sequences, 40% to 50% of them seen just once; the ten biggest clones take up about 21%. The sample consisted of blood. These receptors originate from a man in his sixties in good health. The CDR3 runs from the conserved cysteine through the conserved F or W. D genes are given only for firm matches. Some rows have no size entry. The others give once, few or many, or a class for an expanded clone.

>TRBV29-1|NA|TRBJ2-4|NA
TGCAGCGCTTCGAGGGGGGACAAAAACATTCAGTACTTC
CSASRGDKNIQYF
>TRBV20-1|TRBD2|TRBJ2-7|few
TGCAGTGCTAGACCATTCGGGAGGCGGAATAACTACGAGCAGTACTTC
CSARPFGRRNNYEQYF
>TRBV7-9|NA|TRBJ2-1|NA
TGTGCCAGCAGCGTCAACAGGGTCCATGAGCAGTTCTTC
CASSVNRVHEQFF
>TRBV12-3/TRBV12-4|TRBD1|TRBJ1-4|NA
TGTGCCAGCAGTCCGCGACAGGGTGGAGGTGAAAAACTGTTTTTT
CASSPRQGGGEKLFF
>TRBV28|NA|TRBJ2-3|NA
TGTGCCAGCAGACCCCAAACGGATACGCAGTATTTT
CASRPQTDTQYF
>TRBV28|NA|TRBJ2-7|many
TGTGCCAGCAGTGTGGGCATTCACTACGAGCAGTACTTC
CASSVGIHYEQYF
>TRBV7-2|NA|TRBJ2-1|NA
TGTGCCAGCAGCTTAGCGGGGGGGCCTCATGAGCAGTTCTTC
CASSLAGGPHEQFF
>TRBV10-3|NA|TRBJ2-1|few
TGTGCCATCAGTGATACGGTCCGGACTGGGTACAATGAGCAGTTCTTC
CAISDTVRTGYNEQFF
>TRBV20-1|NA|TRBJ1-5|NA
TGCAGTGCGCAGCTAGGGACGAGCAATCAGCCCCAGCATTTT
CSAQLGTSNQPQHF
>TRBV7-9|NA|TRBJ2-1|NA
TGTGCCAGCAGCTTAGTTGAAAGGGGAGACAATGAGCAGTTCTTC
CASSLVERGDNEQFF
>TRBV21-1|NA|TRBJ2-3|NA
TGTGCCAGCAGCAAAGGTGGGGTCCCGGGACAGGACACAGATACGCAGTATTTT
CASSKGGVPGQDTDTQYF
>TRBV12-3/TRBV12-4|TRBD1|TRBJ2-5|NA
TGTGCCAGCAGTTCCCCCTCAGACAGGGATGTCCAAGAGACCCAGTACTTC
CASSSPSDRDVQETQYF